This TCR beta chain was sequenced during a study of blood T cell repertoires in COVID-19. Study information: From the United States, Italy and Spain came samples of acute and convalescent COVID-19. Sources were T cells, B-cell-depleted T cells, or PBMCs; the material itself was cDNA or gDNA.

This clone was seen more than once but under ten times. The CDR3 contains 13 residues. Germline V gene data show CDR1 as MNHEY and CDR2 as SVGAGI. V gave up 6 bases and J gave up 0 bases, with 9 bases separating them. Measured with immunoSEQ multiplex PCR; TCRdb has only the in-frame clones, and not every one. This table holds roughly 170,000 clones, under 90% found once. The chain couples TRBV6-5 to TRBJ2-7, with D possibly TRBD1 on 5 matching bases. This receptor was taken from a human donor in a cohort sampled during active COVID-19. The sequencing input was peripheral blood. The CDR3 bases are TGTGCCAGCAGAAGACAGTTCTCCTACGAGCAGTACTTC. Encoded protein: CASRRQFSYEQYF.